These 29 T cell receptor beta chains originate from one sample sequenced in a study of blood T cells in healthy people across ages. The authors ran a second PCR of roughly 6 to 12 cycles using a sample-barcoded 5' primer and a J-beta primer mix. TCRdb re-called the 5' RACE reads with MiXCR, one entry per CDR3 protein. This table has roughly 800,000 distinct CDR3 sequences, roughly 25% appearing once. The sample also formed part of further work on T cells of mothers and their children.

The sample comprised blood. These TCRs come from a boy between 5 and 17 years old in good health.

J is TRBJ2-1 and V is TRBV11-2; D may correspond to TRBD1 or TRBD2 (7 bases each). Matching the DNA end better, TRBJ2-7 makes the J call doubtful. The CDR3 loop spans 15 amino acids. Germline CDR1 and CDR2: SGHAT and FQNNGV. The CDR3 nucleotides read TGTGCCAGCAGCTTAGGGGGGGGACAGTACTACGAGCAGTACTTC. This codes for CASSLGGGQYYEQYF.

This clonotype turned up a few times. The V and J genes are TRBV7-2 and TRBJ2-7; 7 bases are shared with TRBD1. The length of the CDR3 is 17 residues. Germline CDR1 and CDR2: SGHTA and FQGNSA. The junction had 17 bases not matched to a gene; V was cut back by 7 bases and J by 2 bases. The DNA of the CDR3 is TGTGCCAGCACCGTCCTTATTGACCTTACAGGGGCCTACGAGCAGTACTTC. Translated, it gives CASTVLIDLTGAYEQYF.

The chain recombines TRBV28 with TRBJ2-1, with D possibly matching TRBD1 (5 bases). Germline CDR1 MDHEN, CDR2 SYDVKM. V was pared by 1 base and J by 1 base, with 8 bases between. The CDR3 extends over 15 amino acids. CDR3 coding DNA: TGTGCCAGCAGTTTATTTAAGGGGTCCTACAATGAGCAGTTCTTC. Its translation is CASSLFKGSYNEQFF.

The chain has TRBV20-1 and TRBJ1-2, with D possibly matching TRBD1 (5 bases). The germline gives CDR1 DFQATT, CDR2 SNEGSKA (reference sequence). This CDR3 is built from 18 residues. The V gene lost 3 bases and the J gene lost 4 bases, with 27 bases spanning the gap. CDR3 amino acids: CSARRGWDGSWPLYGYTF. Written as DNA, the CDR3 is TGCAGTGCTAGGCGGGGCTGGGACGGATCATGGCCCCTCTATGGCTACACCTTC.

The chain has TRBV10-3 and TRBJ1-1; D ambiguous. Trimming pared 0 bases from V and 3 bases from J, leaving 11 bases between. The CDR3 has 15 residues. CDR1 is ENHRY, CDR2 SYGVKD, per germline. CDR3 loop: CAISESSQSYTEAFF. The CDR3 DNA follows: TGTGCCATCAGTGAGTCTAGCCAGTCATACACTGAAGCTTTCTTT.

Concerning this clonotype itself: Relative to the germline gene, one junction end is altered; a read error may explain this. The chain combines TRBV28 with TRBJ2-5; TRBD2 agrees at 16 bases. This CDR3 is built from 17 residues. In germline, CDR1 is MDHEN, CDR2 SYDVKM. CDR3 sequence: CASSPLGTSGRGETQCF. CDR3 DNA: TGTGCCAGCAGTCCACTCGGGACTAGCGGGAGGGGGGAGACCCAGTGCTTC.

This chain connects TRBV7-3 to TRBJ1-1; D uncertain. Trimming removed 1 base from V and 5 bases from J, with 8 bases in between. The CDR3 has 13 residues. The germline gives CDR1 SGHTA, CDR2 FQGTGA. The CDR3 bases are TGTGCCAGCAGCTTAAGTGCTTGGACTGAAGCTTTCTTT. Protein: CASSLSAWTEAFF.

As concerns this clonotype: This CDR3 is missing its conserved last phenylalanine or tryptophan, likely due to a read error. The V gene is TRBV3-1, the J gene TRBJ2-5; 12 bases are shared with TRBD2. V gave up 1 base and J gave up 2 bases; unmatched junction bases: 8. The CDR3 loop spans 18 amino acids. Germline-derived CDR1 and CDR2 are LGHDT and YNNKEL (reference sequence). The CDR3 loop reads CASSQVTSGRTQQETQYL. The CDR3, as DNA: TGTGCCAGCAGCCAAGTCACTAGCGGGAGGACCCAACAAGAGACCCAGTACCTC.

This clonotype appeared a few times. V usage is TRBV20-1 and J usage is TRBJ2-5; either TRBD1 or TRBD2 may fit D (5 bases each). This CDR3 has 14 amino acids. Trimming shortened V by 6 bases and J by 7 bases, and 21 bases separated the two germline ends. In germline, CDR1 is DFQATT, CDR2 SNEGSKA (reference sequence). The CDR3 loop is CSAQHGATGGTQYF. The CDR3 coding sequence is TGCAGTGCCCAGCACGGGGCTACTGGGGGGACCCAGTACTTC.

The CDR3 sequence: CASSLQSGGVITTYEQYF. CDR3 sequence (DNA): TGTGCCAGCAGCTTACAGTCGGGGGGGGTAATTACCACCTACGAGCAGTACTTC. The chain combines TRBV7-2 with TRBJ2-5; 8 bases fit TRBD2. The J call may be wrong; the DNA end is better matched by TRBJ2-7. The CDR3 sequence is 18 residues long. Looked up from germline, CDR1 is SGHTA and CDR2 is FQGNSA.

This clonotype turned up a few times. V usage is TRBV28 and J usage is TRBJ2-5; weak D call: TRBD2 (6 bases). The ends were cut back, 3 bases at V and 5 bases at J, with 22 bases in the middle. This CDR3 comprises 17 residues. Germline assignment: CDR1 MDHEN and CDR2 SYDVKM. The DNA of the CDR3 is TGTGCCAGCAGTTTTAATACGGACGGGAGAAGAGCGGAGACCCAGTACTTC. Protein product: CASSFNTDGRRAETQYF.

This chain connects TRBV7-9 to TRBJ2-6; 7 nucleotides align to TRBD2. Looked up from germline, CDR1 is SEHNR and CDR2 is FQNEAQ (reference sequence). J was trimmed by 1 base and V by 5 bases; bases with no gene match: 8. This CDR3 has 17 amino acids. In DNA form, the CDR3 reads TGTGCCAGCAGCCTGGTGGGGGGGACGTCTGGGGCCAACGTCCTGACTTTC. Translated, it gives CASSLVGGTSGANVLTF.

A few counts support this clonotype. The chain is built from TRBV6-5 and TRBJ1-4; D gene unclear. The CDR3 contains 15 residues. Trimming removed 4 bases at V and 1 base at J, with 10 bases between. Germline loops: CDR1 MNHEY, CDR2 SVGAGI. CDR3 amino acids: CASSFTRQTNEKLFF. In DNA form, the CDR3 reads TGTGCCAGCAGTTTTACACGGCAAACTAATGAAAAACTGTTTTTT.

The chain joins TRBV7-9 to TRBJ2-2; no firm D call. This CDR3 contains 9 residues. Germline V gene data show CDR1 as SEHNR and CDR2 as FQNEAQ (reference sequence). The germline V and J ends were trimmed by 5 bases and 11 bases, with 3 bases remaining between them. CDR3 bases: TGTGCCAGCAGCCCCGAGCTGTTTTTT. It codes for CASSPELFF. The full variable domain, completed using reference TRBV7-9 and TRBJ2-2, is DTGVSQNPRHKITKRGQNVTFRCDPISEHNRLYWYRQTLGQGPEFLTYFQNEAQLEKSRLLSDRFSAERPKGSFSTLEIQRTEQGDSAMYLCASSPELFFGEGSRLTVL.

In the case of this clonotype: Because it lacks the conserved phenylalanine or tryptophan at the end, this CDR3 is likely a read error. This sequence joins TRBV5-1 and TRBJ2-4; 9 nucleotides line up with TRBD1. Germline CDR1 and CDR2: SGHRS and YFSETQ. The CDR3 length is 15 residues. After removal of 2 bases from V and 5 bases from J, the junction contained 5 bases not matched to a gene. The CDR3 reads CASSLEWTGENIQYL. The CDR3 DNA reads TGCGCCAGCAGCTTAGAGTGGACAGGGGAAAACATTCAGTACCTC.

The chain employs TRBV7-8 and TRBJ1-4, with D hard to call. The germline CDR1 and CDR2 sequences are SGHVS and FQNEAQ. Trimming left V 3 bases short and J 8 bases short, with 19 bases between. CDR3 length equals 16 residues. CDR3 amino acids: CASSFPEVGMKEKLFF. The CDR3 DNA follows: TGTGCCAGCAGCTTCCCCGAGGTCGGAATGAAAGAAAAACTGTTTTTT.

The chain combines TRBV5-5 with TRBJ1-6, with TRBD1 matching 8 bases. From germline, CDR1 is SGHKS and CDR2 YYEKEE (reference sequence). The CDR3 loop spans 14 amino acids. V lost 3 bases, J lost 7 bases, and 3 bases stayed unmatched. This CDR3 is CASSSDRENSPLHF. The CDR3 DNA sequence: TGTGCCAGCAGCTCGGACAGGGAAAATTCACCCCTCCACTTT. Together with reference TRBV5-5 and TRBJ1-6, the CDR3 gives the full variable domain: DAGVTQSPTHLIKTRGQQVTLRCSPISGHKSVSWYQQVLGQGPQFIFQYYEKEERGRGNFPDRFSARQFPNYSSELNVNALLLGDSALYLCASSSDRENSPLHFGNGTRLTVT.

CDR3 protein: CSVGYGYGYTF. Written as DNA, the CDR3 is TGCAGCGTTGGTTATGGCTATGGCTACACCTTC. The chain combines TRBV29-1 with TRBJ1-2; D gene uncertain. Germline-derived CDR1 and CDR2 are SQVTM and ANQGSEA. The ends were cut back, 4 bases at V and 4 bases at J, with 7 bases in the middle. CDR3 length: 11 amino acids.

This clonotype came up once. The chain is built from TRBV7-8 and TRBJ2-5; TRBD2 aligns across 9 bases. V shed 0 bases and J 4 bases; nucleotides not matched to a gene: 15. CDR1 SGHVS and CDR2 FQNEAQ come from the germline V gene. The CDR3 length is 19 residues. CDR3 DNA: TGTGCCAGCAGCTTAGCACGGCTAGCGGGGCCCGCCCCGGGAGAGACCCAGTACTTC. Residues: CASSLARLAGPAPGETQYF.

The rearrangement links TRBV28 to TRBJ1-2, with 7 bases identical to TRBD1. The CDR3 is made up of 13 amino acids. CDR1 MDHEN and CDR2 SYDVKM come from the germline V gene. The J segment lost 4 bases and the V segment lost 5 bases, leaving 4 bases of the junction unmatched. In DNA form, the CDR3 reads TGTGCCAGCAGTGCGACAGGGATCTATGGCTACACCTTC. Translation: CASSATGIYGYTF.

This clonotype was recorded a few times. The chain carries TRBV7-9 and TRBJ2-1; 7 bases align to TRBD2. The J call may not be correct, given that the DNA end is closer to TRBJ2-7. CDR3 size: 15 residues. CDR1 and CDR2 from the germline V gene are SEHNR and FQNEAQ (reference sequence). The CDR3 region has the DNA TGTGCCAGCAGCTTAACTGCGGGAGTCCCCTACGAGCAGTACTTC. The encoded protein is CASSLTAGVPYEQYF.

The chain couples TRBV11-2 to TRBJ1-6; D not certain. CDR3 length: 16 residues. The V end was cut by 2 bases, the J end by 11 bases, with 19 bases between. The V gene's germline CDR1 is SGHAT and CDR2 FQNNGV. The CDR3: CASSLRAGQYPAPLHF. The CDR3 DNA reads TGTGCCAGCAGCTTACGCGCTGGGCAGTACCCCGCACCCCTCCACTTT.

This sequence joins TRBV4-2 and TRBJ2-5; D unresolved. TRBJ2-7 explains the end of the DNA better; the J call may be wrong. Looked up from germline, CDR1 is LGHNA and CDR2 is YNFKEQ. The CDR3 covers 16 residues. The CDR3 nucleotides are TGTGCCAGCAGCCAAGAATTTTGGGTGGGGTCAGGCGAGCAGTACTTC. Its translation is CASSQEFWVGSGEQYF.

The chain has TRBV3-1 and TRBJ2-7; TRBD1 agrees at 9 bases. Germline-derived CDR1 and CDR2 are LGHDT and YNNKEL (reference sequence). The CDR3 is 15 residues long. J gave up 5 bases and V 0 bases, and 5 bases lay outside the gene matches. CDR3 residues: CASSQEGTGTHEQYF. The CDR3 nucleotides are TGTGCCAGCAGCCAAGAAGGGACAGGGACCCACGAGCAGTACTTC.

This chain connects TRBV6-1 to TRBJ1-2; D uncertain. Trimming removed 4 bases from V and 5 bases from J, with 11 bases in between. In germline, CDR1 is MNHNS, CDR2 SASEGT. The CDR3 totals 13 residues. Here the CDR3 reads CASSASLGYGYTF. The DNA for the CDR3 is TGTGCCAGCAGTGCCTCTCTAGGGTATGGCTACACCTTC.

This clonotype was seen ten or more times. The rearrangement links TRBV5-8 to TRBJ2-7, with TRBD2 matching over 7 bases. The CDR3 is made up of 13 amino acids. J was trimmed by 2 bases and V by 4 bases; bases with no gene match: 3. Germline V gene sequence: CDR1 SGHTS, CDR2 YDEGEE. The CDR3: CASSPSGAYEQYF. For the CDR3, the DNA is TGTGCCAGCAGCCCGAGCGGGGCCTACGAGCAGTACTTC.

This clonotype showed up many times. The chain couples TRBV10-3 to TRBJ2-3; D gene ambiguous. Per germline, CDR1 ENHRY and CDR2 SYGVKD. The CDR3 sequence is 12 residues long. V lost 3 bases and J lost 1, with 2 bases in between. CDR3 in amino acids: CAISDGTDTQYF. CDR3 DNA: TGTGCCATCAGTGATGGCACAGATACGCAGTATTTT.

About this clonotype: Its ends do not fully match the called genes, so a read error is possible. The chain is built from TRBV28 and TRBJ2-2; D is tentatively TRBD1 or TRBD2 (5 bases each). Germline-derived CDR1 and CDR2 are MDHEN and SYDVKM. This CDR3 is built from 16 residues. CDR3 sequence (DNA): TGTGCCAGCAGCCCGCCCCGGGACGGATTGACCGGGGACCTGTTTTTT. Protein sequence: CASSPPRDGLTGDLFF.

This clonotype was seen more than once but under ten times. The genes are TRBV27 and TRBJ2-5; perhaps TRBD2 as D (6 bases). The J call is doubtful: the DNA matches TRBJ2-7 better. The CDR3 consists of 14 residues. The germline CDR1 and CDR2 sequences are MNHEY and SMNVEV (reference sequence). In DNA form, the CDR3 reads TGTGCCAGCAGTCCTTGGGGGGAGCCCCACGAGCAGTACTTC. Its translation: CASSPWGEPHEQYF.